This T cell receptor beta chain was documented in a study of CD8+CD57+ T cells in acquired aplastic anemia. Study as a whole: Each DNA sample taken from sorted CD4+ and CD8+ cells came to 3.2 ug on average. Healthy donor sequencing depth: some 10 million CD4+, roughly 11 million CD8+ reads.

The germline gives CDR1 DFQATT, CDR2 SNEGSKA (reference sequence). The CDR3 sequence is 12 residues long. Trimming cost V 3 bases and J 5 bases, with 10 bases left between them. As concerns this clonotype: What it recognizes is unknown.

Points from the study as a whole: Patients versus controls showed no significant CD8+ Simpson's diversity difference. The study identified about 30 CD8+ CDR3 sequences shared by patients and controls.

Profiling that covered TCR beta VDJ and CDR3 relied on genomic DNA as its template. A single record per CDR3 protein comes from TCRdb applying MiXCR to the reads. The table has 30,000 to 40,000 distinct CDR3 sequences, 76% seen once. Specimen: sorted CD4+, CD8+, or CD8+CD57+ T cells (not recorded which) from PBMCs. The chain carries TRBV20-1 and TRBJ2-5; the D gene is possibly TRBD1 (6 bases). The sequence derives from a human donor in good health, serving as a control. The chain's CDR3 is CSARGAGETQYF. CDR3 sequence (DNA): TGCAGTGCTAGGGGGGCAGGGGAGACCCAGTACTTC.